One sample yielded the 17 T cell receptor beta chains listed below, sequenced in a study of HIV-infected patients and healthy controls. TCRdb re-derived calls from the 5' RACE reads in MiXCR, one entry per CDR3 protein. The table shows tens of thousands of distinct CDR3 sequences, with approximately 16% occurring only once. The specimen was CD4+ T cells from blood. The source is a human donor in good health.

This clonotype was observed at least ten times. The genes are TRBV7-8 and TRBJ2-5; 7 bases fit TRBD1. The CDR3 is 15 amino acids. The germline V gene encodes CDR1 SGHVS and CDR2 FQNEAQ. V shed 6 bases and J 4 bases; nucleotides not matched to a gene: 11. Written as DNA, the CDR3 is TGTGCCAGCAGACCCGCAGCGACAGGGCGAGAGACCCAGTACTTC. Its translation: CASRPAATGRETQYF.

Comment on this clonotype: An end of the junction differs from the germline gene, which may be a read error. J is TRBJ1-1 and V is TRBV3-1; D remains unclear. The CDR3 is 14 amino acids. Looked up from germline, CDR1 is LGHDT and CDR2 is YNNKEL (reference sequence). The CDR3 DNA sequence: TGTGCCAACAGCCAAGGAGCCCAGAACACTGAAGCTTTCTTT. Translation gives CANSQGAQNTEAFF.

This sequence joins TRBV6-6 and TRBJ2-7, with D unclear. Germline V gives CDR1 MNHNY, CDR2 SVGAGI (reference sequence). The CDR3 consists of 12 residues. V was clipped by 5 bases and J by 5 bases, with 10 bases between them. CDR3 DNA: TGTGCCAGCAGTGCTAGGGAAAACGAGCAGTACTTC. This translates into CASSARENEQYF.

J is TRBJ2-1 and V is TRBV7-3, with a possible D match to TRBD1 (6 bases). V lost 2 bases to trimming and J lost 9 bases, with 17 bases between them. Germline-derived CDR1 and CDR2 are SGHTA and FQGTGA. This CDR3 contains 15 residues. CDR3 in DNA: TGTGCCAGCAGCTTATCAGGGGTAAACGTCGGTGAGCAGTTCTTC. Translation gives CASSLSGVNVGEQFF.

The rearrangement joins TRBV20-1 to TRBJ1-4; no clear D. The germline V gene has CDR1 DFQATT and CDR2 SNEGSKA (reference sequence). The ends were cut back, 3 bases at V and 4 bases at J, with 12 bases in the middle. The CDR3 covers 14 residues. CDR3 sequence: CSASRAIHNEKLFF. The DNA for the CDR3 is TGCAGTGCTAGCCGGGCCATCCATAATGAAAAACTGTTTTTT.

This clonotype occurred many times. This chain links TRBV7-2 with TRBJ2-5; D gene ambiguous. The V gene lost 1 base and the J gene lost 10 bases, with 13 bases spanning the gap. CDR3 length equals 13 residues. Germline-derived CDR1 and CDR2 are SGHTA and FQGNSA. The CDR3 sequence is CASSLGADVDQYF. The DNA for the CDR3 is TGTGCCAGCAGCTTAGGAGCCGACGTGGACCAGTACTTC.

This clonotype showed up just a few times. This chain joins TRBV28 and TRBJ1-3, with TRBD1 as a possible D gene (5 bases). Per the germline V gene, CDR1 is MDHEN and CDR2 is SYDVKM. Trimming shortened V by 0 bases and J by 1 base, and 13 bases separated the two germline ends. The CDR3 has 17 residues. CDR3 sequence: CASSLWSKGTSGNTIYF. The DNA for the CDR3 is TGTGCCAGCAGTTTATGGAGTAAAGGGACTTCTGGAAACACCATATATTTT.

Ten or more counts support this clonotype. The V and J genes are TRBV18 and TRBJ1-1; D gene uncertain. V was shortened by 2 bases and J by 10 bases, with 11 bases between the two germline ends. The CDR3 has 12 amino acids. From germline, CDR1 is KGHSH and CDR2 LQKENI. This CDR3 reads CASSPWAEGAFF. The CDR3 nucleotides read TGTGCCAGCTCACCATGGGCTGAGGGAGCTTTCTTT.

The genes are TRBV19 and TRBJ2-1; D gene ambiguous. CDR3 length: 12 amino acids. Trimming shortened V by 3 bases and J by 8 bases, and 8 bases separated the two germline ends. Germline V gives CDR1 LNHDA, CDR2 SQIVND (reference sequence). The CDR3: CASSISRHEQFF. As DNA, the CDR3 is TGTGCCAGTAGTATCTCCAGGCATGAGCAGTTCTTC.

A word on this clonotype: It may be a read error: a sequence one base away is much more abundant. The chain combines TRBV2 with TRBJ2-5; the D gene is possibly TRBD2 (5 bases). The V gene lost 7 bases and the J gene lost 4 bases, with 16 bases spanning the gap. This CDR3 has 14 amino acids. Germline CDR1 and CDR2: SNHLY and FYNNEI. The CDR3 region has the DNA TGTGCCAGCATAAGAGGGCAGCTTCGAGAGACCCAGTACTTC. Protein sequence: CASIRGQLRETQYF.

The chain links TRBV6-2 or TRBV6-3 to TRBJ2-2; possibly TRBD1 for D (6 bases). V lost 0 bases to trimming and J lost 2 bases, with 16 bases between them. The germline V gene encodes CDR1 MNHEY and CDR2 SVGEGT. The CDR3 is made up of 18 amino acids. The CDR3 region has the DNA TGTGCCAGCAGTTACTCGAAAGTTTTACAGGGAAACACCGGGGAGCTGTTTTTT. Residues: CASSYSKVLQGNTGELFF.

This clonotype appeared a few times. This chain joins TRBV12-3 or TRBV12-4 and TRBJ2-3; D perhaps matches TRBD2 (5 bases). V lost 3 bases and J lost 2, with 9 bases in between. The CDR3 sequence is 14 residues long. CDR3 in DNA: TGTGCCAGCAGTTTGGCGACTAACACAGATACGCAGTATTTT. This sequence encodes CASSLATNTDTQYF.

This clonotype was observed a handful of times. This sequence joins TRBV7-2 and TRBJ1-5; D ambiguous. V lost 7 bases and J lost 4, with 11 bases in between. Germline CDR1 SGHTA, CDR2 FQGNSA. The CDR3 contains 13 residues. CDR3 nucleotides: TGTGCCAGCAACGTAAGCCCTAATCAGCCCCAGCATTTT. Its translation is CASNVSPNQPQHF.

This clonotype was detected many times. This chain joins TRBV20-1 and TRBJ1-1; possibly TRBD1 for D (6 bases). Germline-derived CDR1 and CDR2 are DFQATT and SNEGSKA (reference sequence). The CDR3 is 13 amino acids. The V end lost 3 bases, the J end lost 4 bases, and 12 bases lay between the germline ends. CDR3 nucleotides: TGCAGTGCTAGGGCCACAGGGAGCACTGAAGCTTTCTTT. Translation: CSARATGSTEAFF.

This clonotype was seen a few times. The J gene is TRBJ2-5, the V gene TRBV7-9; 10 bases align to TRBD2. Germline values: CDR1 SEHNR, CDR2 FQNEAQ (reference sequence). J was trimmed by 2 bases and V by 6 bases; bases with no gene match: 6. This CDR3 is built from 15 residues. The CDR3 protein is CASSGSGGIQETQYF. The CDR3 bases are TGTGCCAGCAGTGGTAGCGGGGGGATACAAGAGACCCAGTACTTC.

This clonotype was counted ten times or more. V is TRBV5-1 and J is TRBJ1-1; D is unclear. The germline CDR1 and CDR2 sequences are SGHRS and YFSETQ. The CDR3 totals 13 residues. The V end was cut by 4 bases, the J end by 1 base, with 8 bases between. The CDR3 loop reads CASSVDANTEAFF. The DNA of the CDR3 is TGCGCCAGCAGCGTGGACGCGAACACTGAAGCTTTCTTT.

This clonotype was seen at least ten times. The gene calls are TRBV18 and TRBJ1-3; D not certain. The ends were cut back, 4 bases at V and 0 bases at J, with 10 bases in the middle. Germline CDR1 and CDR2: KGHSH and LQKENI. The CDR3 consists of 15 residues. The CDR3 nucleotides read TGTGCCAGCTCACTCGCCGTTGGCTCTGGAAACACCATATATTTT. Its translation is CASSLAVGSGNTIYF.